Sequencing of this T cell receptor beta chain was carried out in a study of shared clonotypes between healthy human individuals (dated by TCRdb to the early 2020s). Study-level background: The cohort included a few men and a couple of women between 18 and 49 years of age. For each donor, three plates each were used for CD4 naive and CD4 memory, two plates were used for CD8 naive, and one plate was used for CD8 memory. To estimate repertoire size and how much clonotypes are shared between individuals, the study performed deep sequencing of blood TCR repertoires from a few healthy adults. To increase sequencing depth and limit assay-specific biases, TCR repertoire library preparation and sequencing were carried out by different laboratories using diverse techniques. Leukapheresis yielded between about 0.85 and 10 billion PBMCs per donor. Study-wide conclusions, independent of this receptor: Because the study included only a small number of donors, the genetic and exposure-history diversity represented was limited. Compared with non-shared clonotypes, clonotypes shared by all four sorted-subset donors had higher generation probabilities. Sampling was limited to blood, and TCR repertoires in tissue likely differ from TCR repertoires in blood. Estimated clonotype richness was generally larger for naive than for memory subsets. Based on pairwise subsampling, the degree of clonotype sharing among donors was expected to be affected by sequencing depth. Incomplete sequencing was indicated by rarefaction of sorted-subset datasets, despite the large sequencing depth. Roughly 5% of naive CD4, 3.5% of naive CD8, roughly 2.4% of memory CD4, and approximately 0.39% of memory CD8 clonotypes were shared across several donors.

Remarks on this clone: Its antigen target is currently unknown. Base qualities are missing; no much larger clone stands one base away.

V is reduced by 1 base and J by 2 bases, leaving a spacing of 12 bases between them. According to the germline V gene, CDR1 reads SGDLS and CDR2 reads YYNGEE. Spanning cysteine to phenylalanine, the CDR3 consists of 16 amino acids. Only CDR3 DNA is held: 48 bases, read in frame from base 1. TCR CDR3 regions were amplified from genomic DNA by multiplex PCR using the deep immunoSEQ assay. Genomic DNA extracted from each cell subset was distributed evenly over all wells of several immunoSEQ 96-well plates, and each plate served as one replicate. For sorted subsets, approximately 190 ng of genomic DNA, equivalent to 30,000 or so T cell genomes, went into each replicate PCR. The purified libraries were quantified using a Qubit 3.0 fluorometer, sized with a Bioanalyzer 2100, and then quantified again using the KAPA Library Quantification kit. Every immunoSEQ 96-well plate was sequenced on a separate single-read 150-cycle Illumina NextSeq 550 flow cell. On the study's bioinformatics: The immunoSEQ output contained only junctional sequences without quality scores, so filtering could not match that applied to full-length reads. To assign V/J genes and CDR3, sequences were annotated using PyIR, a Python wrapper for IgBLAST v1.9, with IMGT germline references. Reads were removed for weak V/J assignments (E-value above 1e-6), missing CDR3, stop codons, out-of-frame junctions, or ambiguous translated residues. A V3J clonotype was defined by an identical inferred V gene, J gene, and CDR3 amino acid sequence. To compute the percentage overlap between repertoires, the number of shared unique clonotypes was divided by the size of the smaller repertoire. Repertoire richness was assessed with RTK rarefaction, the Chao1 estimator, and Recon v2.1 estimates of unobserved clonotypes. Generation probabilities for all TCRbeta clonotypes obtained by the gDNA method from four donors were computed using OLGA. TCRdb took over this immuneACCESS table, retaining in-frame rearrangements with V and J assigned. Such tables are incomplete; in checked studies, under half of the missing clones stem from an unresolved V gene, and the remainder is unexplained. V, J and clone size are taken as reported in that table, and D and trimming were inferred from the DNA itself. This sample holds roughly 2.1 million clones; 93% were observed only once. Over 1.5% of the sample lies in the top ten.

For the CD8 naive samples, CD45RO-negative cells were positively selected for CCR7, yielding a CD45RA+CCR7+ population from which TemRA cells were excluded. Donors were healthy HIV-negative adults with no recently reported acute infections or vaccinations. All donors were Caucasian adults living in Nashville, Tennessee, USA. Blood was obtained by leukapheresis, after which PBMCs were separated by Ficoll-Histopaque density gradient centrifugation and cryopreserved in liquid nitrogen vapor phase. Analytical flow cytometry was used to check the purity and quantity of every magnetically sorted T cell population. Each sorted fraction had its genomic DNA isolated and then quantified by UV absorbance on a Nanodrop 2000c.

Sequences were obtained from naive CD8+ T cells from PBMCs. What the cell subset or site label conveys for this sample: CD45RA+CCR7+. The receptor's source is a man younger than 30 in good health. Some clones in this sample may be carry-over from other donors' samples. In this chain, TRBV9 is recombined with TRBJ2-2; TRBD2 is perhaps the D gene, given 7 matching bases. The bases read TGTGCCAGCAGCGTATGGGGGGGCCCTAACACCGGGGAGCTGTTTTTT. Translated, it reads CASSVWGGPNTGELFF.